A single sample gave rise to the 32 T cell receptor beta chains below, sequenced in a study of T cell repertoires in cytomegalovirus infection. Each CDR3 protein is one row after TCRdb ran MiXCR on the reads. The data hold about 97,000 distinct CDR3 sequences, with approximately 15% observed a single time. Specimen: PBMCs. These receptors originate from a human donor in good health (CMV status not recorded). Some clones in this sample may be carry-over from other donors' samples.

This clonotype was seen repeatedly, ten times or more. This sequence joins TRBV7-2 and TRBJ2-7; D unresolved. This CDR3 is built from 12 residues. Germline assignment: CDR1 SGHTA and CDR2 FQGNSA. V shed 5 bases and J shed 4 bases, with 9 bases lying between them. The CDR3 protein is CASSPYGYEQYF. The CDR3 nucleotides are TGTGCCAGCAGCCCGTATGGGTACGAGCAGTACTTC.

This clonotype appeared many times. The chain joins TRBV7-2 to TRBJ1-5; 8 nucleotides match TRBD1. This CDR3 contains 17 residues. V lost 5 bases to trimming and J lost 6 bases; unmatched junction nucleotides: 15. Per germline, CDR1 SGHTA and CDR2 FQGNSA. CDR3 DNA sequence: TGTGCCAGCAGCCCCCGCACCCGGACAGGGACAGGTCAGCCCCAGCATTTT. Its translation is CASSPRTRTGTGQPQHF. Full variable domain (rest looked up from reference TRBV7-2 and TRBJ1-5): GAGVSQSPSNKVTEKGKDVELRCDPISGHTALYWYRQSLGQGLEFLIYFQGNSAPDKSGLPSDRFSAERTGGSVSTLTIQRTQQEDSAVYLCASSPRTRTGTGQPQHFGDGTRLSIL.

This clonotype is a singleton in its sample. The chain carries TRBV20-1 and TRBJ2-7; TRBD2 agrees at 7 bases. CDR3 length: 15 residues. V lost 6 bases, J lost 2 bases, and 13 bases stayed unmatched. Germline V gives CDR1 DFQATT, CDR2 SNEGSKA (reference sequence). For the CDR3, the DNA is TGCAGTGCCCGGGGGAGGGGACGACCGACCTACGAGCAGTACTTC. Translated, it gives CSARGRGRPTYEQYF.

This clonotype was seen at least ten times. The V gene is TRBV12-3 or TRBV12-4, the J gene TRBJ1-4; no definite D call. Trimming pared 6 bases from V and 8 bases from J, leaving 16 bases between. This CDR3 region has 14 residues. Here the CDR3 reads CASSRFNSREKLFF. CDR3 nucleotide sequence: TGTGCCAGCAGCCGCTTCAACTCCCGCGAAAAACTGTTTTTT.

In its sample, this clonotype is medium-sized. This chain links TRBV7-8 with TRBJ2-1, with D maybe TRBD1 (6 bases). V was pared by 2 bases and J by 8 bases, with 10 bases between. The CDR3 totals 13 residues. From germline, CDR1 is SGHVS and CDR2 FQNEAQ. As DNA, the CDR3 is TGTGCCAGCAGCTTACGGGACACCTATGAGCAGTTCTTC. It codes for CASSLRDTYEQFF. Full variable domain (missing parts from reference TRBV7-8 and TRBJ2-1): GAGVSQSPRYKVAKRGQDVALRCDPISGHVSLFWYQQALGQGPEFLTYFQNEAQLDKSGLPSDRFFAERPEGSVSTLKIQRTQQEDSAVYLCASSLRDTYEQFFGPGTRLTVL.

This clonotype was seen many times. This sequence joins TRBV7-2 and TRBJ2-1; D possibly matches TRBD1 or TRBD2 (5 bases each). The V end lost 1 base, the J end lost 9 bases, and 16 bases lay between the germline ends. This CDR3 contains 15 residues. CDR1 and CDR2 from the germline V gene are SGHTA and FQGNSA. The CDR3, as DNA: TGTGCCAGCAGCTTAGTGGGGGACGAATGGAGTGAGCAGTTCTTC. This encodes CASSLVGDEWSEQFF.

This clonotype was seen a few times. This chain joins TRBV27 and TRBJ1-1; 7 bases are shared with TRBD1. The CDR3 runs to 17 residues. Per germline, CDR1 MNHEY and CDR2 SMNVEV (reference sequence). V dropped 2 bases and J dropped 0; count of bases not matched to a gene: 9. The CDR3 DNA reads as TGTGCCAGCAGTTTAGGAAGGGACAGAAGCATGAACACTGAAGCTTTCTTT. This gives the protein CASSLGRDRSMNTEAFF.

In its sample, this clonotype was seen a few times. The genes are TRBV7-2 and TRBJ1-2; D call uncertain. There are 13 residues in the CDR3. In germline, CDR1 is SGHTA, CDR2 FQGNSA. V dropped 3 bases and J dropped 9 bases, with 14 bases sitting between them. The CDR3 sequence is CASSFGRWLSYTF. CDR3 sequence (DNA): TGTGCCAGCAGCTTCGGACGGTGGTTGAGCTACACCTTC.

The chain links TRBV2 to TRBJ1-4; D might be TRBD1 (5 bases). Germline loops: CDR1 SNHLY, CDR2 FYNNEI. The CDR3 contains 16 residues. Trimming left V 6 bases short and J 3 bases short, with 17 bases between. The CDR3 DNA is TGTGCCAGCAGCTTAAATTCAGGGCGCGCTAATGAAAAACTGTTTTTT. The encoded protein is CASSLNSGRANEKLFF.

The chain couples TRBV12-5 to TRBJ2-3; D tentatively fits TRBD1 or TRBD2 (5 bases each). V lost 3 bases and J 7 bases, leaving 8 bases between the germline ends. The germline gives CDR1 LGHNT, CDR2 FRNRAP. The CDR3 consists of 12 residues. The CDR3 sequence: CASGFWGNTQYF. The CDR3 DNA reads TGTGCTAGTGGTTTTTGGGGGAATACGCAGTATTTT.

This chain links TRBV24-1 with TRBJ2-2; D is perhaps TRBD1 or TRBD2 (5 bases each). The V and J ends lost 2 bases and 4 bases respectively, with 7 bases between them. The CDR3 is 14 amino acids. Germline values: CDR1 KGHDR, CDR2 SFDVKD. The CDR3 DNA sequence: TGTGCCACCAGTGATTGGGGGATCACCGGGGAGCTGTTTTTT. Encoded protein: CATSDWGITGELFF.

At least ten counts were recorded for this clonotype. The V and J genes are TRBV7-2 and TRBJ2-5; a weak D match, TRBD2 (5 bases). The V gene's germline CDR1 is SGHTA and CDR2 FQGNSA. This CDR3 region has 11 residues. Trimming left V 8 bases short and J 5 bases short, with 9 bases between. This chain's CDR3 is CASGERETQYF. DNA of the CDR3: TGTGCCAGCGGTGAGCGGGAGACCCAGTACTTC.

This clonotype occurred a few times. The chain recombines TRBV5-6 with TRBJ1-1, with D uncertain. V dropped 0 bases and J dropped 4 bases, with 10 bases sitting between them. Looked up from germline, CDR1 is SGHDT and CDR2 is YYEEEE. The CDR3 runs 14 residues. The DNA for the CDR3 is TGTGCCAGCAGCTTGGGGTCCGAAGGCACTGAAGCTTTCTTT. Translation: CASSLGSEGTEAFF. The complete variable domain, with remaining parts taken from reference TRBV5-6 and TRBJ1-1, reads DAGVTQSPTHLIKTRGQQVTLRCSPKSGHDTVSWYQQALGQGPQFIFQYYEEEERQRGNFPDRFSGHQFPNYSSELNVNALLLGDSALYLCASSLGSEGTEAFFGQGTRLTVV.

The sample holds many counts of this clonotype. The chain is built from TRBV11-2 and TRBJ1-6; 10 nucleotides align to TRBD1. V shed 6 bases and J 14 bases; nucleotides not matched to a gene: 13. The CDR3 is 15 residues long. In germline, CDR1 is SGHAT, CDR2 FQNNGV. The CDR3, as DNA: TGTGCCAGCAGTTTTCCGGGACAGGGGTTAAAGGCCCTCCACTTT. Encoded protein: CASSFPGQGLKALHF.

CDR3 sequence reads: CSAPSDRSETQYF. DNA of the CDR3: TGCAGTGCCCCTTCGGACAGGAGTGAGACCCAGTACTTC. The chain uses TRBV20-1 and TRBJ2-5, with 7 bases aligning to TRBD1. Germline lookup yields CDR1 DFQATT and CDR2 SNEGSKA (reference sequence). Trimming took 6 bases from V and 5 from J; bases not matched to a gene: 9. CDR3 size: 13 residues.

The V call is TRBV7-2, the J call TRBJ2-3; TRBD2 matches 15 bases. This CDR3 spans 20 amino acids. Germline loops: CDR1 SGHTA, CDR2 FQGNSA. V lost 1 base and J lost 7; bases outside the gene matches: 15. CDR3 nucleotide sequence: TGTGCCAGCAGCTTAGGGCGGGGACTAGCGGGGGGAGGGGGAGTCTATACGCAGTATTTT. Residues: CASSLGRGLAGGGGVYTQYF.

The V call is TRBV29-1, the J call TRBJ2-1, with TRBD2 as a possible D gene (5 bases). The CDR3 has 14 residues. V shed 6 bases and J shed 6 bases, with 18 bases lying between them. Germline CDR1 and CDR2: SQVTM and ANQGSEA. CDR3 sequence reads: CSVGDWTAGNEQFF. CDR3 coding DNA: TGCAGCGTGGGAGACTGGACCGCGGGCAATGAGCAGTTCTTC.

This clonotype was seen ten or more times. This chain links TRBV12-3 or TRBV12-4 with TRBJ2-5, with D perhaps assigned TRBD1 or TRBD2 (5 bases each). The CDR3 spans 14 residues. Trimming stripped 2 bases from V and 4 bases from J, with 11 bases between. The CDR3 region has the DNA TGTGCCAGCAGTTTAACCTGGGGGAGAGAGACCCAGTACTTC. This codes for CASSLTWGRETQYF.

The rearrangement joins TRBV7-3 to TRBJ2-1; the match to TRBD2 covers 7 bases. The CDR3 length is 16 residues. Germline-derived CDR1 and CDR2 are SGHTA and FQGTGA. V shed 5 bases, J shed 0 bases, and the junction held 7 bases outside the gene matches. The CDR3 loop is CASSKSGASSYNEQFF. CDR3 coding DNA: TGTGCCAGCAGCAAGAGCGGGGCGAGCTCCTACAATGAGCAGTTCTTC.

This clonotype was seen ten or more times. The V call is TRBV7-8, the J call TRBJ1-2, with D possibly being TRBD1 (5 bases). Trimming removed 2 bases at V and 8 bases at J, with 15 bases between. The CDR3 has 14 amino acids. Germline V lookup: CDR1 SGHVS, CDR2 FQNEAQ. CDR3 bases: TGTGCCAGCAGCTTATATGGGGGAAATTTGGGCTACACCTTC. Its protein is CASSLYGGNLGYTF. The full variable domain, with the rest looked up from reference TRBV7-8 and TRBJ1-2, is GAGVSQSPRYKVAKRGQDVALRCDPISGHVSLFWYQQALGQGPEFLTYFQNEAQLDKSGLPSDRFFAERPEGSVSTLKIQRTQQEDSAVYLCASSLYGGNLGYTFGSGTRLTVV.

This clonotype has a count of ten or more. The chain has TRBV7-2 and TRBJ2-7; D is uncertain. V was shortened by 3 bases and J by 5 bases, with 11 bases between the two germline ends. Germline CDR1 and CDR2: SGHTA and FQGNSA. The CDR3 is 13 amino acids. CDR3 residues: CASSFGPQDEQYF. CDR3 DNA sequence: TGTGCCAGCAGCTTCGGGCCTCAGGACGAGCAGTACTTC.

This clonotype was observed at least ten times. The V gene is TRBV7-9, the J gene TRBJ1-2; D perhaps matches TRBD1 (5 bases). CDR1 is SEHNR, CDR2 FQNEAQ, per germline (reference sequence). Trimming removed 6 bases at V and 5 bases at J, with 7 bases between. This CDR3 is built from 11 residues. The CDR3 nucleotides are TGTGCCAGCAGGGGGACTTATGGCTACACCTTC. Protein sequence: CASRGTYGYTF.

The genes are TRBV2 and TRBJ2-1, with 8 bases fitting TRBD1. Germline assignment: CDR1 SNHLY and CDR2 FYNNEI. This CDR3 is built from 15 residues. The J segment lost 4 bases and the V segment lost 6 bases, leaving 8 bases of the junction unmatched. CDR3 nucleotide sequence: TGTGCCAGCAGCGTAGACAGGGGAAGGTACAATGAGCAGTTCTTC. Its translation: CASSVDRGRYNEQFF.

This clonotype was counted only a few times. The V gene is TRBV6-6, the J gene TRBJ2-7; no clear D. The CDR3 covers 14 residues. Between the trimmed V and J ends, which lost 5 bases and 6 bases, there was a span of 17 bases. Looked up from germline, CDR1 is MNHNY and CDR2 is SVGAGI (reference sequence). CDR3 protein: CASSPRHPVGEQYF. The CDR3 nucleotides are TGTGCCAGCAGTCCGAGACACCCCGTAGGCGAGCAGTACTTC.

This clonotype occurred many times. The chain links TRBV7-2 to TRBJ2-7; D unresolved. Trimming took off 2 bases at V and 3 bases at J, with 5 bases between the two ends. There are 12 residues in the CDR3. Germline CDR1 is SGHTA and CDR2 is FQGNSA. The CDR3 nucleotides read TGTGCCAGCAGCTTATTGGGCTACGAGCAGTACTTC. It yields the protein CASSLLGYEQYF.

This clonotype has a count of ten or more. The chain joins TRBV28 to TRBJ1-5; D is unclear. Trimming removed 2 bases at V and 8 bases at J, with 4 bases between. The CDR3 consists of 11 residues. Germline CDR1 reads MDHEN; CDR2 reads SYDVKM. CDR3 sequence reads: CASSLTEPQHF. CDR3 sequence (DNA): TGTGCCAGCAGTTTAACGGAGCCCCAGCATTTT.

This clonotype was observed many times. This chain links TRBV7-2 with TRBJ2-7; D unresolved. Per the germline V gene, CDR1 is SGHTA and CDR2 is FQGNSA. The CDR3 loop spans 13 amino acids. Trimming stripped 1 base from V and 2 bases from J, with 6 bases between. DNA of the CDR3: TGTGCCAGCAGCTTAGGACGTCCCTACGAGCAGTACTTC. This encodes CASSLGRPYEQYF.

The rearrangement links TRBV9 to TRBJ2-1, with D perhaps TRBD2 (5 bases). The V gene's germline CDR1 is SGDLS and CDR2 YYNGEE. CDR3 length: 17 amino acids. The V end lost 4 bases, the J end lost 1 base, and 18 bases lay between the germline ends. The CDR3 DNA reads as TGTGCCAGCAGCTCCCGGGGTGGGGTCGCGTCCTACAATGAGCAGTTCTTC. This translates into CASSSRGGVASYNEQFF.

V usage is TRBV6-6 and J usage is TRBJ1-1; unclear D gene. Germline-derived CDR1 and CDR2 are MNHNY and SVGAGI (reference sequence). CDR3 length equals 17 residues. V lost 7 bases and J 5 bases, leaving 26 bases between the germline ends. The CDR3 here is CASNRRVPSAEKTEAFF. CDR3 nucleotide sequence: TGTGCCAGCAACCGGAGGGTACCCAGCGCCGAGAAGACTGAAGCTTTCTTT.

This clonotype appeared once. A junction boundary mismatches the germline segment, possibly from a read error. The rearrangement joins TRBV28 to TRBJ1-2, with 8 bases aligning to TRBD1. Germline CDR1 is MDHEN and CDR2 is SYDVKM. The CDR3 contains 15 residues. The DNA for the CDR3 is TGTACCAGCGCGCGACAGGGGCGAAATAACTATGGCTACACCTTC. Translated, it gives CTSARQGRNNYGYTF.

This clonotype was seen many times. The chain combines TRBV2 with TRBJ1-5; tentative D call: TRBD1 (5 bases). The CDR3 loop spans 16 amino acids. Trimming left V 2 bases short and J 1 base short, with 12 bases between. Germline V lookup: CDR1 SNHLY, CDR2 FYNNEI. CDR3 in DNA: TGTGCCAGCAGTGAACTGGGGACGATAAGCAATCAGCCCCAGCATTTT. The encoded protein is CASSELGTISNQPQHF.

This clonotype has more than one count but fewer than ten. The CDR3 DNA reads as TGTGCCAGCAGTTACTCATTTGTTAATGAGCAGTTCTTC. Its protein product is CASSYSFVNEQFF. The genes are TRBV6-6 and TRBJ2-1; D not resolved. CDR1 is MNHNY, CDR2 SVGAGI, per germline (reference sequence). CDR3 size: 13 residues. V dropped 0 bases and J dropped 7 bases, with 7 bases sitting between them.